This T cell receptor (beta chain) was retrieved from a study of T cell repertoires in aging, cancer and after chemotherapy. A mixed TRB-A/B primer pool amplified rearranged TRB by multiplex touch-down PCR. One entry per CDR3 protein results from TCRdb running MiXCR on the multiplex PCR reads. This sample has some 9,500 distinct CDR3 sequences, with less than 25% found just once. Peripheral blood genomic DNA, not sorted cells or RNA, was the template. This clonotype is labeled medium-sized. The CDR3 is made up of 13 amino acids. Germline CDR1 is ENHRY and CDR2 is SYGVKD. Trimming cost V 10 bases and J 0 bases, with 12 bases left between them.

The TCR comes from a human donor in good health. V and J are TRBV10-3 and TRBJ1-1; D unresolved. Input material: blood. CDR3 sequence (DNA): TGTGCCACCCGGAGCGGATTGAACACTGAAGCTTTCTTT. Translation gives CATRSGLNTEAFF.